This T cell receptor (beta chain) is from a study of cytomegalovirus exposure and HLA in healthy donors. PCR amplification relied on 60 Vbeta primers (plus 13 Jbeta primers). The method was immunoSEQ multiplex PCR; TCRdb's version includes in-frame clones alone and lacks a portion of them. The data contain around 69,000 clones, roughly 67% of them singletons. Per germline, CDR1 LGHNA and CDR2 YNFKEQ. J was trimmed by 8 bases and V by 1 base; bases with no gene match: 15. The length of the CDR3 is 18 residues. This clone was recorded once. What it binds is not known. General observations from the study: For cytomegalovirus status, the classifier reportedly gave diagnoses with high specificity and sensitivity. The listing of approximately 160 TCR beta chains classed them as cytomegalovirus-associated.

V usage is TRBV4-2 and J usage is TRBJ2-1, with 9 bases fitting TRBD2. The receptor was derived from a man aged 35-49 years in good health and CMV-seropositive. Sample: PBMCs. The CDR3 reads CASSQGGSGGPGGHEQFF. CDR3 nucleotides: TGTGCCAGCAGCCAAGGAGGGAGCGGGGGGCCAGGGGGGCATGAGCAGTTCTTC.